This T cell receptor beta chain was documented in a study of blood T cells in healthy people across ages. Through a sample-barcoded 5' primer and a J-beta primer mix, a second PCR was run for about 6 to 12 cycles. TCRdb reprocessed the 5' RACE reads via MiXCR and lists one record per CDR3 protein. The sample lists fewer than 2,000,000 distinct CDR3 sequences; around 42% were seen once. The CDR3 length is 12 residues. Germline-derived CDR1 and CDR2 are KGHDR and SFDVKD. Trimming shortened V by 6 bases and J by 8 bases, and 12 bases separated the two germline ends. Per individual sample, total RNA of at least 5.5 micrograms was extracted.

The receptor's source is a human donor in good health. Sequenced material: blood. The rearrangement links TRBV24-1 to TRBJ1-2; D not resolved. For the CDR3, the DNA is TGTGCCACCAGTCTTACTACGGGGGGCTACACCTTC. It yields the protein CATSLTTGGYTF.